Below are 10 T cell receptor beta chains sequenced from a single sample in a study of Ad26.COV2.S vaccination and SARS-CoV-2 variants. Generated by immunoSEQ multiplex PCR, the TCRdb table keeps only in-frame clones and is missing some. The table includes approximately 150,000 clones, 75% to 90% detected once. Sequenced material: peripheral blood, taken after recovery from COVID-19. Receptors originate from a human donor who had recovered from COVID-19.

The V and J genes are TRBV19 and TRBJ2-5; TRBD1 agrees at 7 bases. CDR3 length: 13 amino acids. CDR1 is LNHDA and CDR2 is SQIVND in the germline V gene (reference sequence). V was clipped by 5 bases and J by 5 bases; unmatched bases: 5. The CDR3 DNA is TGTGCCAGTAGTGACAGGGTTGAGGAGACCCAGTACTTC. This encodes CASSDRVEETQYF.

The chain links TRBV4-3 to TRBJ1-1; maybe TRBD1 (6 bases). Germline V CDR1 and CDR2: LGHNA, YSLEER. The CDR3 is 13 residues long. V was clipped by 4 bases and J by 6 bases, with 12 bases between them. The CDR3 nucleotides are TGCGCCAGCAGCCCCAAGCGGACAGCTGAAGCTTTCTTT. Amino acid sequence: CASSPKRTAEAFF.

The CDR3 region is CATSRDLQGAGANVLTF. The CDR3 bases are TGTGCCACCAGCAGAGATCTTCAGGGAGCTGGGGCCAACGTCCTGACTTTC. The chain links TRBV15 to TRBJ2-6; the D gene could be TRBD1 or TRBD2 (5 bases each). This CDR3 contains 17 residues. Germline-derived CDR1 and CDR2 are LNHNV and YYDKDF (reference sequence). V shed 0 bases and J shed 2 bases, with 11 bases lying between them.

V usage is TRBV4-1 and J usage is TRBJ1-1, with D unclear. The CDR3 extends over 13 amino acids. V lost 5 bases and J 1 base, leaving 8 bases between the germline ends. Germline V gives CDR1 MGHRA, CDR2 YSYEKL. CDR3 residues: CASSLARNTEAFF. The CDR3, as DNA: TGCGCCAGCAGCTTGGCCCGGAACACTGAAGCTTTCTTT.

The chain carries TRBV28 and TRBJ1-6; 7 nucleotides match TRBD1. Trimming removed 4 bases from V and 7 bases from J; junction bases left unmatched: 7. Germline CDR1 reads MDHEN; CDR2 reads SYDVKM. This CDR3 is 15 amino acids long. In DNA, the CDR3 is TGTGCCAGCAGTTCCCGACAGGGTGAAAATTCACCCCTCCACTTT. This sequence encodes CASSSRQGENSPLHF.

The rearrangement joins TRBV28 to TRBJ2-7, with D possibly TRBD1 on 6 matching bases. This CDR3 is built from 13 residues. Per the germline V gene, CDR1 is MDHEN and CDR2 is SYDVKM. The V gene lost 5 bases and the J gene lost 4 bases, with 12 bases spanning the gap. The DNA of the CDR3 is TGTGCCAGCAGTGGGGGACACACATACGAGCAGTACTTC. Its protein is CASSGGHTYEQYF.

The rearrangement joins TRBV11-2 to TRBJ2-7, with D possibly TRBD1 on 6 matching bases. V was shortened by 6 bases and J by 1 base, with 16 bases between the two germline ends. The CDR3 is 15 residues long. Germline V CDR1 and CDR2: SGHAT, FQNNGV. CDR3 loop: CASRIPGTRSYEQYF. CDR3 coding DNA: TGTGCCAGCAGAATTCCCGGGACACGGTCCTACGAGCAGTACTTC.

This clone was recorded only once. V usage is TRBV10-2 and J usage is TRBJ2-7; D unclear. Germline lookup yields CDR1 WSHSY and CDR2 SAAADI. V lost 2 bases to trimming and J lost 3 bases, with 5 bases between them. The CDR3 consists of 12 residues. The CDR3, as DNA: TGCGCCAGCAGTGAGCACCTCTACGAGCAGTACTTC. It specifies CASSEHLYEQYF.

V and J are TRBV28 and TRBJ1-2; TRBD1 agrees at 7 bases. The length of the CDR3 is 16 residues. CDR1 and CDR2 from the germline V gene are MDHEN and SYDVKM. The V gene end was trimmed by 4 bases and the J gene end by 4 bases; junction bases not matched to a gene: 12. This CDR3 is CASSYPGQAYAYGYTF. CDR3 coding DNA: TGTGCCAGCAGTTATCCTGGACAGGCCTATGCCTATGGCTACACCTTC.

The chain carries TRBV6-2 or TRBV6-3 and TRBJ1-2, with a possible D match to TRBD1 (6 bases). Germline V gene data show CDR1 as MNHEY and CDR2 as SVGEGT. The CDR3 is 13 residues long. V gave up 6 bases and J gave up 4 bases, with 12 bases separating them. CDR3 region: CASSLQGAYGYTF. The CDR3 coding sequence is TGTGCCAGCAGCCTACAGGGTGCCTATGGCTACACCTTC.